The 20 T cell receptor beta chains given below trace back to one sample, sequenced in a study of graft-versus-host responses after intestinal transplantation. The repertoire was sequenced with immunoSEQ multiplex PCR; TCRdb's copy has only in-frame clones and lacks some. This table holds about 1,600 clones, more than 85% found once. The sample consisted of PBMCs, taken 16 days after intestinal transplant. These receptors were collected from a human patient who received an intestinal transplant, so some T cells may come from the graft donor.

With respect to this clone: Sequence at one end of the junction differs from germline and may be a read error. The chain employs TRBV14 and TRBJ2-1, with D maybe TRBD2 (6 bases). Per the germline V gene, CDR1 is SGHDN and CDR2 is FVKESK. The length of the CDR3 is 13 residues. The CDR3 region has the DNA TGTGCCAGCAGCCAGTCCCTAGCGCCGCTGACGGTCTTC. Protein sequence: CASSQSLAPLTVF.

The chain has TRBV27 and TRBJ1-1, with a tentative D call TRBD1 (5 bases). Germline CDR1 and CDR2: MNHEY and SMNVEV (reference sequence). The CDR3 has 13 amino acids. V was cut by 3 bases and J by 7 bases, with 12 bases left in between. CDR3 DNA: TGTGCCAGCAGTTTCGGGGCGGACCGTGAAGCTTTCTTT. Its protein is CASSFGADREAFF.

The CDR3 loop is CASSSGTGSSYEQYF. DNA of the CDR3: TGTGCCAGCAGTTCCGGGACAGGGAGCTCCTACGAGCAGTACTTC. This rearrangement joins TRBV6-5 to TRBJ2-7; 9 bases are a match to TRBD1. The CDR3 has 15 residues. Germline V gives CDR1 MNHEY, CDR2 SVGAGI. After removal of 4 bases from V and 0 bases from J, the junction contained 4 bases not matched to a gene.

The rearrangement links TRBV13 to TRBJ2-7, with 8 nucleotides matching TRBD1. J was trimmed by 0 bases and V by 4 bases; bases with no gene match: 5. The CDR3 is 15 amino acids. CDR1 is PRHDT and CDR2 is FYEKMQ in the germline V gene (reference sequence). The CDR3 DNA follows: TGTGCCAGCAGCTCCCGGACAGGGAGCTCCTACGAGCAGTACTTC. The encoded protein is CASSSRTGSSYEQYF.

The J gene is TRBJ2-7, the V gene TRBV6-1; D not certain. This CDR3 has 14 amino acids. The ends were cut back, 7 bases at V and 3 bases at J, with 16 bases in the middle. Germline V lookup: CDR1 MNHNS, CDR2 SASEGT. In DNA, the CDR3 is TGTGCCAGCATCAGGAACAGCCCGCTCTACGAGCAGTACTTC. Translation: CASIRNSPLYEQYF.

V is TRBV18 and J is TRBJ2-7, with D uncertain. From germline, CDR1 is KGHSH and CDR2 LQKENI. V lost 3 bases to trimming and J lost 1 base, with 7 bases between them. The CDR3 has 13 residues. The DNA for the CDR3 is TGTGCCAGCTCACCGCCGACTTCCTACGAGCAGTACTTC. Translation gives CASSPPTSYEQYF. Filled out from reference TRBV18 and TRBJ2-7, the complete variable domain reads NAGVMQNPRHLVRRRGQEARLRCSPMKGHSHVYWYRQLPEEGLKFMVYLQKENIIDESGMPKERFSAEFPKEGPSILRIQQVVRGDSAAYFCASSPPTSYEQYFGPGTRLTVT.

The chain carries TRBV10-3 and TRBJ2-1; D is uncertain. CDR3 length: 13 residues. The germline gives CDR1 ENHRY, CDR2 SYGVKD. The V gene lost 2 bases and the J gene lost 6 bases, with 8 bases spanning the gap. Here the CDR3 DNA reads TGTGCCATCAGTGAGGCTCTGGCCAATGAGCAGTTCTTC. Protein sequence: CAISEALANEQFF.

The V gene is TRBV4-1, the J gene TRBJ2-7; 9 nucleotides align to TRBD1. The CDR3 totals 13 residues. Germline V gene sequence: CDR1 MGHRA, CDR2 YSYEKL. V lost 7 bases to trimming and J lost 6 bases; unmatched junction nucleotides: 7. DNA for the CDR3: TGCGCCAGCACAAACACAGGGGGCAGCGAGCAGTACTTC. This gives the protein CASTNTGGSEQYF.

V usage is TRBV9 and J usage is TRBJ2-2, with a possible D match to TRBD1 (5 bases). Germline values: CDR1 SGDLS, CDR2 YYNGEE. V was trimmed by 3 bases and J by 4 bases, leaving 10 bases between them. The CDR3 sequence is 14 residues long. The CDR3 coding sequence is TGTGCCAGCAGCGAGGGGTTCAGCACCGGGGAGCTGTTTTTT. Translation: CASSEGFSTGELFF. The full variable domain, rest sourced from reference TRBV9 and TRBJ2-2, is DSGVTQTPKHLITATGQRVTLRCSPRSGDLSVYWYQQSLDQGLQFLIQYYNGEERAKGNILERFSAQQFPDLHSELNLSSLELGDSALYFCASSEGFSTGELFFGEGSRLTVL.

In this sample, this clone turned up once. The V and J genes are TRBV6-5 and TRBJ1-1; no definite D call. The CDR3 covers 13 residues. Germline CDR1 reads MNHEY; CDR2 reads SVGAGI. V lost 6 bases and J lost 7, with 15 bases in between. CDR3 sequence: CASSLRPADEAFF. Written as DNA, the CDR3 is TGTGCCAGCAGCCTAAGACCCGCCGATGAAGCTTTCTTT.

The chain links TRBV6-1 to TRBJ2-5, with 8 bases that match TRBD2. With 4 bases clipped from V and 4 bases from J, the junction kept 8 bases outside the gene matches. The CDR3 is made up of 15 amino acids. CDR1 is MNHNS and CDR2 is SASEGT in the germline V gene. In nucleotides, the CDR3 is TGTGCCAGCAGTGCCGATTCCGGGGGGGCAGAGACCCAGTACTTC. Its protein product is CASSADSGGAETQYF.

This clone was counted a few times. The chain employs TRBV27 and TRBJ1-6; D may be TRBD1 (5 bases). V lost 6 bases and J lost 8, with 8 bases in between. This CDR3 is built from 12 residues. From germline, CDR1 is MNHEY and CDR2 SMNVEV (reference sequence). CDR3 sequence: CASRGLYSPLHF. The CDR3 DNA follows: TGTGCCAGCAGGGGACTGTATTCACCCCTCCACTTT.

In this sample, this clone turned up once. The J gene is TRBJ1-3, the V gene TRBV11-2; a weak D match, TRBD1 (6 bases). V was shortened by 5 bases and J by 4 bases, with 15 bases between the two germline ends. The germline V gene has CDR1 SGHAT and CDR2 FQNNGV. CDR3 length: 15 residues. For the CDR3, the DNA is TGTGCCAGCAGCCTTGAAGGGGGGTTGGGAAACACCATATATTTT. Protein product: CASSLEGGLGNTIYF. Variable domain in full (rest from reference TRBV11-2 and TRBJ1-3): EAGVAQSPRYKIIEKRQSVAFWCNPISGHATLYWYQQILGQGPKLLIQFQNNGVVDDSQLPKDRFSAERLKGVDSTLKIQPAKLEDSAVYLCASSLEGGLGNTIYFGEGSWLTVV.

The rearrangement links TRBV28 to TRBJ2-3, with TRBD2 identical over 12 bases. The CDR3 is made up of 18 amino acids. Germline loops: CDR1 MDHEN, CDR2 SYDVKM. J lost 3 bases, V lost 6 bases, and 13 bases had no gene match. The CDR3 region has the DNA TGTGCCAGCAGGCCCCTCGGGACTAGCGGGCTTCGGACAGATACGCAGTATTTT. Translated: CASRPLGTSGLRTDTQYF.

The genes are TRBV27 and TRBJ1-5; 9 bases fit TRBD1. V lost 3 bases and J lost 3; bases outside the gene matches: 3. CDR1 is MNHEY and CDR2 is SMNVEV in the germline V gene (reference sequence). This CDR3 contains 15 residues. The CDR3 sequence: CASSLGTGINQPQHF. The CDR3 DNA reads TGTGCCAGCAGTTTGGGGACAGGGATCAATCAGCCCCAGCATTTT.

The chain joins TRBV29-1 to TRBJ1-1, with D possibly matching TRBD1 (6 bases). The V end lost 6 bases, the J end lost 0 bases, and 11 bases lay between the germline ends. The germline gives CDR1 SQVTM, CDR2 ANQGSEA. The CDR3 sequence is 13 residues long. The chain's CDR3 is CSVAGVLNTEAFF. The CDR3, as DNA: TGCAGCGTCGCAGGGGTCTTGAACACTGAAGCTTTCTTT.

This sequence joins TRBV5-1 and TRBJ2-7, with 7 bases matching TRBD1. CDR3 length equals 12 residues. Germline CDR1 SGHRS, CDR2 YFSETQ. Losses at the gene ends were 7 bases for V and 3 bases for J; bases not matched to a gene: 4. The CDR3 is CASGNRGYEQYF. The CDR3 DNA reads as TGCGCCAGCGGAAACAGGGGCTACGAGCAGTACTTC.

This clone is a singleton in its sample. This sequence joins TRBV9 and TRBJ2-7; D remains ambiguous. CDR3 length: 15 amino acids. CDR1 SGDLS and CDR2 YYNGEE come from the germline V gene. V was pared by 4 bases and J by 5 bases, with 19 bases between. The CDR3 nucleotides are TGTGCCAGCAGCCCTGTAGGGCCATCATCTGACGAGCAGTACTTC. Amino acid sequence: CASSPVGPSSDEQYF.

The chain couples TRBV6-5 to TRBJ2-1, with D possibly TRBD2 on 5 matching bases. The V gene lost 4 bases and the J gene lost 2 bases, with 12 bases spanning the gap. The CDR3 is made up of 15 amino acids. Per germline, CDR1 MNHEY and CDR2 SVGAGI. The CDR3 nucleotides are TGTGCCAGCAGTTGGGCGCACGGGACCTACAATGAGCAGTTCTTC. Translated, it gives CASSWAHGTYNEQFF.

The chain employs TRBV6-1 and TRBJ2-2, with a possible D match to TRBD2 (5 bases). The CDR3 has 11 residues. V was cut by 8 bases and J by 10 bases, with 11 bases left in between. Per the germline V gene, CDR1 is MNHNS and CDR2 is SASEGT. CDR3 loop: CASRAGLELFF. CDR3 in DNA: TGTGCCAGCCGGGCGGGTTTGGAGCTGTTTTTT.